Listed below are T cell receptor beta chains from one sample, sequenced in a study of shared clonotypes between healthy human individuals. Clones were sequenced by immunoSEQ multiplex PCR, and TCRdb holds only the in-frame ones, with some missing. The table has some 530,000 clones, almost 80% seen once; the top ten hold 12%. Source material: PBMCs. The source is a woman aged 40-49 years in good health. Some clones in this sample may be carry-over from other donors' samples. Both conserved end residues are part of each CDR3. A D gene is named only where the DNA matches it firmly. Clone size is not always given. Where it is, it says once, few, many or a class for expanded clones.

TRBV6-7	TRBJ1-5	few	-	TGTGCCAGCAGTTACCCTCCGGACTTTTATAGCAATCAGCCCCAGCATTTT	CASSYPPDFYSNQPQHF
TRBV19	TRBJ1-5	few	-	TGTGCCAGTAGTCCAAGAGGCAGCCCCCAGCATTTT	CASSPRGSPQHF
TRBV27	TRBJ2-7	few	TRBD2	TGTGCCAGCAGTCCTAGGACTAGCCGCGGGCACGAGCAGTACTTC	CASSPRTSRGHEQYF
TRBV2	TRBJ2-3	-	TRBD1	TGTGCCAGCAGCTCCGACAGGGTAGGCACAGATACGCAGTATTTT	CASSSDRVGTDTQYF
TRBV15	TRBJ2-7	-	TRBD1	TGTGCCACCAGCAGAGAAGGGACAGCATACGAGCAGTACTTC	CATSREGTAYEQYF
TRBV7-9	TRBJ1-5	-	-	TGTGCCAGCAGCGGTAGTGGGACACAAAGCAATCAGCCCCAGCATTTT	CASSGSGTQSNQPQHF
TRBV2	TRBJ2-4	-	-	TGTGCCAGCAGTGGTGGCAGGGACGGGACCAAAAACATTCAGTACTTC	CASSGGRDGTKNIQYF
TRBV30	TRBJ1-1	few	-	TGTGCCTGGAGCAGGGGTTTGGACACTGAAGCTTTCTTT	CAWSRGLDTEAFF
TRBV6-5	TRBJ2-7	few	-	TGTGCCAGCAGTTACCAGCGGATGCAGTACTTC	CASSYQRMQYF
TRBV27	TRBJ2-7	-	-	TGTGCCAGCAGTTTCGAATTGGGATTCACATCCAACTACGAGCAGTACTTC	CASSFELGFTSNYEQYF
TRBV4-3	TRBJ2-3	-	-	TGCGCCAGCAGCCAAGACACTAACACAGATACGCAGTATTTT	CASSQDTNTDTQYF
TRBV7-9	TRBJ1-4	-	TRBD1	TGTGCCAGCAGCTTGACAGGGTTACTGTTTTTT	CASSLTGLLFF
TRBV7-2	TRBJ1-1	-	-	TGTGCCAGCAGCTTAAACGGGGGGCGGGTCACTGAAGCTTTCTTT	CASSLNGGRVTEAFF
TRBV27	TRBJ2-7	few	-	TGTGCCAGCAGTTTAGGCGTGGCCGGCTACGAGCAGTACTTC	CASSLGVAGYEQYF
TRBV7-2	TRBJ2-7	-	-	TGTGCCAGCAGCTTAGGGATCGTTCAGGGCATATCCTACGAGCAGTACTTC	CASSLGIVQGISYEQYF
TRBV6-5	TRBJ2-3	-	-	TGTGCCAGCAGTTACTCCGACAGTACAGATACGCAGTATTTT	CASSYSDSTDTQYF
TRBV19	TRBJ2-3	-	-	TGTGCCAGTAGTACAGGCCTCACAGATACGCAGTATTTT	CASSTGLTDTQYF
TRBV28	TRBJ2-1	-	-	TGTGCCAGCAGTTTATGGAGGGATACCTACAATGAGCAGTTCTTC	CASSLWRDTYNEQFF
TRBV7-9	TRBJ1-6	-	TRBD1	TGTGCCATCGAGGACAGGGGAAATTCACCCCTCCACTTT	CAIEDRGNSPLHF
TRBV25-1	TRBJ2-7	-	-	TGTGCCAGCAGTGTACAGGGAATTGGCGGGACCTCCTACGAGCAGTACTTC	CASSVQGIGGTSYEQYF
TRBV19	TRBJ1-5	few	-	TGTGCCAGTAGTAGTGTGTCGGGTCAGCCCCAGCATTTT	CASSSVSGQPQHF
TRBV7-2	TRBJ2-1	-	-	TGTGCCAGCAGCCGGACAGTTCCATTAGTTTACAATGAGCAGTTCTTC	CASSRTVPLVYNEQFF
TRBV19	TRBJ2-1	few	-	TGTGCCAGTAGTATCCCCTGGCAGGGTCCGAGAAATGAGCAGTTCTTC	CASSIPWQGPRNEQFF
TRBV19	TRBJ2-3	-	TRBD1	TGTGCCAGTAGTATTGCGGGACAGGGCGCAGATACGCAGTATTTT	CASSIAGQGADTQYF
TRBV5-4	TRBJ2-5	-	-	TGTGCCAGCAGCTTGAGGGGAACCTTACAAGAGACCCAGTACTTC	CASSLRGTLQETQYF
TRBV4-1	TRBJ2-7	-	TRBD2	TGCGCCAGCAGCCACCCTCAAGCGGGAAGCTCCTACGAGCAGTACTTC	CASSHPQAGSSYEQYF
TRBV5-1	TRBJ2-1	-	-	TGCGCCAGCCGCCTGAGAGATGAGCAGTTCTTC	CASRLRDEQFF
TRBV11-1	TRBJ2-5	many	-	TGTGCCAGCAGCCTCGGAGTTGCAGAGACCCAGTACTTC	CASSLGVAETQYF
TRBV6-1	TRBJ1-2	-	-	TGTGCCAGCAGCCCCGGGACTAACTATGGCTACACCTTC	CASSPGTNYGYTF
TRBV11-3	TRBJ2-1	-	-	TGTGCCAGCAGTGGAGACTACAATGAGCAGTTCTTC	CASSGDYNEQFF
TRBV5-6	TRBJ1-2	-	-	TGTGCCAGCAGCGCCGGACAGAACTATGGCTACACCTTC	CASSAGQNYGYTF
TRBV2	TRBJ2-2	once	TRBD2	TGTGCCAGCAGTGAGATAACGGGAGGGCGGGGCACCGGGGAGCTGTTTTTT	CASSEITGGRGTGELFF
TRBV7-2	TRBJ2-1	-	TRBD2	TGTGCCAGCAGCTTAGCCGGACTAGCGGGAGCCAATGAGCAGTTCTTC	CASSLAGLAGANEQFF
TRBV18	TRBJ2-7	-	-	TGTGCCAGCTCACCCCGGGACGGAGGTGCCTACGAGCAGTACTTC	CASSPRDGGAYEQYF
TRBV15	TRBJ2-7	-	-	TGTGCCACCAGCAGAGATCTAGTTTCCTACGAGCAGTACTTC	CATSRDLVSYEQYF
TRBV28	TRBJ2-5	-	TRBD2	TGTGCCAGCAGTCCCGCTAGCGGTCGGGAGACCCAGTACTTC	CASSPASGRETQYF
TRBV29-1	TRBJ1-2	-	-	TGCAGCGTTGAAGTGGAGGATTTAGGCTATGGCTACACCTTC	CSVEVEDLGYGYTF